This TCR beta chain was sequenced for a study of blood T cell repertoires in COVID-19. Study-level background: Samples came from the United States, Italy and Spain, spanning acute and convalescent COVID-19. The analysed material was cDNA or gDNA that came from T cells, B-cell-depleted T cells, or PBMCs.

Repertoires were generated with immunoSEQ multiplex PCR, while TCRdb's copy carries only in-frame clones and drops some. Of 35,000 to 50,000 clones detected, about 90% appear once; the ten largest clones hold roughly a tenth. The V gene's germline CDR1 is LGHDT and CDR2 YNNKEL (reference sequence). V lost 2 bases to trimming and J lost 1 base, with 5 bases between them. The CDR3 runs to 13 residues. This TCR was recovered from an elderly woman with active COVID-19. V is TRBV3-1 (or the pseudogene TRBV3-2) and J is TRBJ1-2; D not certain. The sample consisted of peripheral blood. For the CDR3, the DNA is TGTGCCAGCAGCCAAATTATTAACTATGGCTACACCTTC. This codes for CASSQIINYGYTF.